The next 24 T cell receptor beta chains were all read from a single sample in a study of T cell responses to AZD1222 COVID-19 vaccine. The data were produced by immunoSEQ multiplex PCR, yet TCRdb's version contains in-frame clones alone and is incomplete. The sample lists 150,000 to 200,000 clones; about 91% were seen once. Sequenced here: peripheral blood, sampled 28 days after the second AZD1222 dose. All receptors derive from an adult who received the AZD1222 COVID-19 vaccine.

This clone has a single count. V gene TRBV18 combines with J gene TRBJ1-2; TRBD1 aligns across 9 bases. After removal of 6 bases from V and 6 bases from J, the junction contained 5 bases not matched to a gene. Looked up from germline, CDR1 is KGHSH and CDR2 is LQKENI. The CDR3 sequence is 13 residues long. The CDR3 here is CASSHRGQNGYTF. The CDR3 DNA reads TGTGCCAGCTCGCACAGGGGGCAAAATGGCTACACCTTC.

J is TRBJ2-7 and V is TRBV4-2; possibly TRBD2 for D (5 bases). The V end was cut by 0 bases, the J end by 5 bases, with 8 bases between. The germline gives CDR1 LGHNA, CDR2 YNFKEQ. CDR3 length equals 13 residues. This chain's CDR3 is CASSQDLGNEQYF. CDR3 sequence (DNA): TGTGCCAGCAGCCAAGATCTCGGGAACGAGCAGTACTTC.

This chain joins TRBV12-3 or TRBV12-4 and TRBJ1-2; D call uncertain. V was trimmed by 1 base and J by 6 bases, leaving 6 bases between them. The CDR3 runs to 12 residues. CDR3 nucleotide sequence: TGTGCCAGCAGTTTAGATGGGAATGGCTACACCTTC. Translated, it gives CASSLDGNGYTF.

This clone showed up just once. The chain has TRBV30 and TRBJ2-7; D perhaps matches TRBD1 (5 bases). V lost 1 base and J lost 0, with 19 bases in between. There are 17 residues in the CDR3. Germline V lookup: CDR1 GTSNPN, CDR2 SVGIG (reference sequence). DNA for the CDR3: TGTGCCTGGAGTGATGGGCCCCCGACAGCGCCCTCCTACGAGCAGTACTTC. It encodes CAWSDGPPTAPSYEQYF.

This chain connects TRBV14 to TRBJ1-6; 7 nucleotides line up with TRBD1. The CDR3 is 16 amino acids. In germline, CDR1 is SGHDN, CDR2 FVKESK. J lost 8 bases, V lost 4 bases, and 11 bases had no gene match. CDR3 loop: CASSRATGIRDSPLHF. For the CDR3, the DNA is TGTGCCAGCAGCCGCGCGACAGGGATTAGGGATTCACCCCTCCACTTT.

As DNA, the CDR3 is TGTGCCACAGCCGGGGGGGGGAGCAATCAGCCCCAGCATTTT. Translating gives CATAGGGSNQPQHF. The V call is TRBV15, the J call TRBJ1-5; a possible D gene is TRBD1 (5 bases). The CDR3 is made up of 14 amino acids. The V gene's germline CDR1 is LNHNV and CDR2 YYDKDF (reference sequence). V shed 9 bases and J shed 1 base, with 13 bases lying between them.

The rearrangement joins TRBV6-1 to TRBJ2-3, with 10 bases matching TRBD2. The CDR3 has 17 amino acids. CDR1 is MNHNS, CDR2 SASEGT, per germline. The trim removed 6 bases at V and 9 bases at J, leaving 18 bases unmatched. The CDR3 coding sequence is TGTGCCAGCAGCGAACTGGGGGGAGCGGGGGGGCTGGGCACGCAGTATTTT. Amino acids: CASSELGGAGGLGTQYF.

The chain has TRBV3-1 (or the pseudogene TRBV3-2) and TRBJ1-6, with unresolved D. Trimming took off 4 bases at V and 14 bases at J, with 12 bases between the two ends. Germline V lookup: CDR1 LGHDT, CDR2 YNNKEL (reference sequence). The CDR3 is made up of 12 amino acids. The CDR3 sequence: CASSPRGETLHF. The CDR3 nucleotides read TGTGCCAGCAGCCCCCGGGGAGAGACCCTCCACTTT.

This chain links TRBV28 with TRBJ1-1, with D uncertain. The CDR3 contains 11 residues. Germline CDR1 is MDHEN and CDR2 is SYDVKM. V dropped 4 bases and J dropped 8 bases, with 8 bases sitting between them. CDR3 DNA sequence: TGTGCCAGCAGTTCCCCGTTGGAAGCTTTCTTT. This encodes CASSSPLEAFF.

The V and J genes are TRBV18 and TRBJ2-7; D may be TRBD2 (6 bases). Looked up from germline, CDR1 is KGHSH and CDR2 is LQKENI. The CDR3 sequence is 16 residues long. V was cut by 4 bases and J by 5 bases, with 21 bases left in between. CDR3 in DNA: TGTGCCAGCTCACTTCCCGCGGGACTCTCCCCGGACGAGCAGTACTTC. Translation gives CASSLPAGLSPDEQYF.

This chain links TRBV2 with TRBJ1-1; D is uncertain. The CDR3 extends over 14 amino acids. V was trimmed by 3 bases and J by 3 bases, leaving 11 bases between them. Germline V lookup: CDR1 SNHLY, CDR2 FYNNEI. CDR3 sequence (DNA): TGTGCCAGCAGTGATTCCCTGCCTGACACTGAAGCTTTCTTT. Its protein is CASSDSLPDTEAFF.

A remark on this clone: Additional DNA sequences in this sample encode the identical CDR3. The chain carries TRBV19 and TRBJ2-1; no reliable D call. The germline V gene encodes CDR1 LNHDA and CDR2 SQIVND (reference sequence). This CDR3 region has 15 residues. Trimming shortened V by 3 bases and J by 4 bases, and 13 bases separated the two germline ends. In nucleotides, the CDR3 is TGTGCCAGTAGTATCCCGGGTCAAGGATACAATGAGCAGTTCTTC. Protein sequence: CASSIPGQGYNEQFF. The whole variable domain, remainder taken from reference TRBV19 and TRBJ2-1, is DGGITQSPKYLFRKEGQNVTLSCEQNLNHDAMYWYRQDPGQGLRLIYYSQIVNDFQKGDIAEGYSVSREKKESFPLTVTSAQKNPTAFYLCASSIPGQGYNEQFFGPGTRLTVL.

Concerning this clone: The junction and the germline gene differ at one end; a read error may be behind it. CDR3 nucleotide sequence: TGTGCCAGCAGTGACGGGTTGGGAGGGGGCCATGACTTC. It translates to CASSDGLGGGHDF. V usage is TRBV2 and J usage is TRBJ2-5; D might be TRBD1 or TRBD2, each matching 7 bases. The CDR3 is 13 residues long. Germline lookup yields CDR1 SNHLY and CDR2 FYNNEI.

The CDR3 nucleotides read TGTGCCAGCACCATGGGGGGGCGAGGGTACACTGAAGCTTTCTTT. Translation: CASTMGGRGYTEAFF. V usage is TRBV6-5 and J usage is TRBJ1-1, with D perhaps matching TRBD1 (6 bases). CDR1 is MNHEY, CDR2 SVGAGI, per germline. CDR3 length equals 15 residues. The germline V and J ends were trimmed by 7 bases and 3 bases, with 18 bases remaining between them.

The rearrangement joins TRBV15 to TRBJ2-7; D is perhaps TRBD2 (5 bases). Germline V gene sequence: CDR1 LNHNV, CDR2 YYDKDF (reference sequence). The CDR3 runs 16 residues. Trimming removed 0 bases at V and 0 bases at J, with 12 bases between. This CDR3 is CATSRDAGQSSYEQYF. The CDR3 region has the DNA TGTGCCACCAGCAGAGATGCGGGCCAAAGCTCCTACGAGCAGTACTTC.

The chain recombines TRBV7-8 with TRBJ1-4, with TRBD1 as a possible D gene (5 bases). The V end lost 11 bases, the J end lost 4 bases, and 14 bases lay between the germline ends. The CDR3 totals 13 residues. Germline V gene sequence: CDR1 SGHVS, CDR2 FQNEAQ. The CDR3 region is CASRTRINEKLFF. CDR3 DNA: TGTGCCTCCCGGACACGTATTAATGAAAAACTGTTTTTT.

V and J are TRBV4-3 and TRBJ1-6; TRBD1 agrees at 10 bases. This CDR3 spans 15 amino acids. Germline V gene lookup returns CDR1 LGHNA and CDR2 YSLEER. V shed 4 bases, J shed 11 bases, and the junction held 8 bases outside the gene matches. CDR3 nucleotides: TGCGCCAGCAGCCCAGACCCCGGACAGGGGGCACCCCTCCACTTT. It specifies CASSPDPGQGAPLHF.

This rearrangement joins TRBV14 to TRBJ1-6; D remains unclear. Trimming cost V 3 bases and J 7 bases, with 7 bases left between them. Germline values: CDR1 SGHDN, CDR2 FVKESK. CDR3 length: 13 residues. CDR3: CASSQFMNSPLHF. The CDR3 bases are TGTGCCAGCAGCCAGTTCATGAATTCACCCCTCCACTTT. Full variable domain (outside the CDR3, taken from reference TRBV14 and TRBJ1-6): EAGVTQFPSHSVIEKGQTVTLRCDPISGHDNLYWYRRVMGKEIKFLLHFVKESKQDESGMPNNRFLAERTGGTYSTLKVQPAELEDSGVYFCASSQFMNSPLHFGNGTRLTVT.

The chain joins TRBV19 to TRBJ1-6, with 7 nucleotides matching TRBD1. The V gene end was trimmed by 6 bases and the J gene end by 2 bases; junction bases not matched to a gene: 7. CDR3 length equals 16 residues. CDR1 and CDR2 from the germline V gene are LNHDA and SQIVND (reference sequence). The CDR3 coding sequence is TGTGCCAGTAGCCCGGACAGGCCCCCCTATAATTCACCCCTCCACTTT. It codes for CASSPDRPPYNSPLHF. Variable domain in full (rest from reference TRBV19 and TRBJ1-6): DGGITQSPKYLFRKEGQNVTLSCEQNLNHDAMYWYRQDPGQGLRLIYYSQIVNDFQKGDIAEGYSVSREKKESFPLTVTSAQKNPTAFYLCASSPDRPPYNSPLHFGNGTRLTVT.

The chain recombines TRBV9 with TRBJ2-1; maybe TRBD2 (6 bases). V dropped 2 bases and J dropped 3 bases, with 12 bases sitting between them. Germline V gene lookup returns CDR1 SGDLS and CDR2 YYNGEE. CDR3 size: 15 residues. The CDR3 DNA sequence: TGTGCCAGCAGCGTGACGGGAGACCGCTACAATGAGCAGTTCTTC. Amino acids: CASSVTGDRYNEQFF.

V and J are TRBV3-1 (or the pseudogene TRBV3-2) and TRBJ2-6, with no clear D. CDR1 LGHDT and CDR2 YNNKEL come from the germline V gene (reference sequence). There are 16 residues in the CDR3. V shed 1 base and J shed 3 bases, with 10 bases lying between them. CDR3 residues: CASSQGLGLGANVLTF. The CDR3 DNA reads TGTGCCAGCAGCCAAGGTTTGGGTCTTGGGGCCAACGTCCTGACTTTC.

The chain recombines TRBV11-2 with TRBJ1-1; D ambiguous. The CDR3 is made up of 15 amino acids. Deletions cut 5 bases from V and 2 bases from J, with 15 bases between. Germline values: CDR1 SGHAT, CDR2 FQNNGV. DNA for the CDR3: TGTGCCAGCAGCCCGGAGACGCGGACCAACACTGAAGCTTTCTTT. It specifies CASSPETRTNTEAFF.

The chain recombines TRBV6-2 or TRBV6-3 with TRBJ2-1; D call uncertain. Trimming pared 2 bases from V and 3 bases from J, leaving 2 bases between. CDR1 MNHEY and CDR2 SVGEGT come from the germline V gene. The CDR3 runs to 12 residues. Here the CDR3 DNA reads TGTGCCAGCAGTTACGACTACAATGAGCAGTTCTTC. It yields the protein CASSYDYNEQFF.

The sample holds one count of this clone. This rearrangement joins TRBV21-1 to TRBJ1-5. TRBV21-1 is given as a pseudogene. This CDR3 spans 14 amino acids. The CDR3: CARHRGASNQPQHF. The CDR3 DNA is TGTGCCCGACATAGAGGGGCTTCCAATCAGCCCCAGCATTTT.